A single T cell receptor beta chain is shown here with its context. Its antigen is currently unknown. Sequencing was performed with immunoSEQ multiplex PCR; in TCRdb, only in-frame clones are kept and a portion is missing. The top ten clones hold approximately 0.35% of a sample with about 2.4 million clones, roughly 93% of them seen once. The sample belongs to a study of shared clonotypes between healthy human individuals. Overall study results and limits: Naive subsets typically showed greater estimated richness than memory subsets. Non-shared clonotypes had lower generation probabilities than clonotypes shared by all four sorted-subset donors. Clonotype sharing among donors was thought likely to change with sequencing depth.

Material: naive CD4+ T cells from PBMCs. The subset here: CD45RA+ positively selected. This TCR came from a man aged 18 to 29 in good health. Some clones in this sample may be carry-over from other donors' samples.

CDR3 nucleotide sequence: TGTGCCAGCAGTTACCTTGCCCCTCGGGACACCGGGGAGCTGTTTTTT. Its protein product is CASSYLAPRDTGELFF. The chain links TRBV6-6 to TRBJ2-2; no clear D gene. The V end was cut by 2 bases, the J end by 3 bases, with 13 bases between. Germline lookup yields CDR1 MNHNY and CDR2 SVGAGI (reference sequence). This CDR3 has 16 residues.